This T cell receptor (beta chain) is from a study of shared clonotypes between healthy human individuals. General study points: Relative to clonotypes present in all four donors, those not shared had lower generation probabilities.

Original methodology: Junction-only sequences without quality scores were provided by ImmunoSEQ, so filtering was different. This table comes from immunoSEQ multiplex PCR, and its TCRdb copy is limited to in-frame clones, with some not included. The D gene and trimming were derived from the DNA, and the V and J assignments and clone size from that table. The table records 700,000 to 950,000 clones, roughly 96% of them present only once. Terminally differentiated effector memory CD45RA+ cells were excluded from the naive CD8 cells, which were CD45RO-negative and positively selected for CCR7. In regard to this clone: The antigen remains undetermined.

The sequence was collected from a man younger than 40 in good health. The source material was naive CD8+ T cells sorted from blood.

The CDR3 DNA is TGTGCCAGCAGCCAAGACGTGGGAGGTTCGACTGAGCAGTTCTTC. Its protein is CASSQDVGGSTEQFF. The V call is TRBV14, the J call TRBJ2-1; a possible D gene is TRBD2 (6 bases). With 0 bases removed from V and 9 bases from J, the gap between germline ends came to 15 bases. The germline V gene encodes CDR1 SGHDN and CDR2 FVKESK. The CDR3 consists of 15 residues.